The 24 T cell receptor beta chains below were found in one sample sequenced in a study of CD8+CD57+ T cells in acquired aplastic anemia. Researchers used genomic DNA as the template to profile TCR beta VDJ and CDR3. TCRdb re-called the reads with MiXCR, one entry per CDR3 protein. The table has approximately 160,000 distinct CDR3 sequences, approximately 43% seen once. Specimen: sorted CD4+, CD8+, or CD8+CD57+ T cells (not recorded which) from PBMCs. The receptors shown here come from a human donor in good health.

As to this clonotype: Given a much more abundant clone one base away, this may be a read error. This chain connects TRBV30 to TRBJ2-5, with D perhaps TRBD2 (6 bases). In germline, CDR1 is GTSNPN, CDR2 SVGIG (reference sequence). CDR3 length equals 12 residues. The DNA for the CDR3 is TGTGCCCGGAGGGCGGGGCGGGAGACCCAGTACTTC. Translated: CARRAGRETQYF.

This clonotype has a handful of counts. This chain joins TRBV2 and TRBJ2-7; 7 positions agree with TRBD2. The V gene end was trimmed by 3 bases and the J gene end by 1 base; junction bases not matched to a gene: 6. The germline V gene encodes CDR1 SNHLY and CDR2 FYNNEI. The CDR3 is 15 amino acids. In DNA form, the CDR3 reads TGTGCCAGCAGTGAGGAGGGAGGGCGATCCTACGAGCAGTACTTC. It specifies CASSEEGGRSYEQYF.

The chain is built from TRBV15 and TRBJ1-1, with a tentative D call TRBD1 (6 bases). Trimming took off 1 base at V and 5 bases at J, with 8 bases between the two ends. Germline V lookup: CDR1 LNHNV, CDR2 YYDKDF (reference sequence). The CDR3 runs 13 residues. The DNA of the CDR3 is TGTGCCACCAGCAGAGTAACAGGGACTGAAGCTTTCTTT. Residues: CATSRVTGTEAFF.

Note on this clonotype: A much larger clone lies a single base off, so this may be a read error. The CDR3 nucleotides read TGTGCCAGCAGGAGCCGCCGTAACACTGAAGCTTTCTTT. This encodes CASRSRRNTEAFF. This chain connects TRBV12-3 or TRBV12-4 to TRBJ1-1; no clear D. V was shortened by 6 bases and J by 2 bases, with 10 bases between the two germline ends. The CDR3 is 13 residues long.

The chain carries TRBV7-3 and TRBJ2-7, with D possibly TRBD1 on 6 matching bases. Germline values: CDR1 SGHTA, CDR2 FQGTGA. With 5 bases removed from V and 2 bases from J, the gap between germline ends came to 16 bases. This CDR3 is built from 15 residues. The CDR3 nucleotides read TGTGCCAGCAGCGCCAATACAGGGAAGGCCTACGAGCAGTACTTC. This sequence encodes CASSANTGKAYEQYF.

This clonotype showed up many times. The chain employs TRBV6-1 and TRBJ2-5, with D possibly matching TRBD1 (5 bases). The CDR3 has 12 amino acids. Looked up from germline, CDR1 is MNHNS and CDR2 is SASEGT. V was cut by 7 bases and J by 2 bases, with 8 bases left in between. CDR3 DNA: TGTGCCAGCAACAGGTTACAAGAGACCCAGTACTTC. Residues: CASNRLQETQYF.

The chain uses TRBV11-2 and TRBJ2-3, with TRBD1 identical over 9 bases. Germline-derived CDR1 and CDR2 are SGHAT and FQNNGV. Trimming took 5 bases from V and 0 from J; bases not matched to a gene: 9. The CDR3 loop spans 17 amino acids. CDR3 loop: CASSPSTGGRSTDTQYF. CDR3 DNA sequence: TGTGCCAGCAGCCCGAGCACAGGGGGCCGGAGCACAGATACGCAGTATTTT.

The sample holds many counts of this clonotype. The rearrangement uses TRBV12-3 or TRBV12-4 and TRBJ2-3, with D hard to call. V dropped 8 bases and J dropped 0 bases, with 6 bases sitting between them. The CDR3 contains 12 residues. The CDR3 protein is CASGGSTDTQYF. Written as DNA, the CDR3 is TGTGCCAGCGGTGGGAGCACAGATACGCAGTATTTT.

The chain couples TRBV24-1 to TRBJ2-1; D is possibly TRBD2 (6 bases). Germline V gives CDR1 KGHDR, CDR2 SFDVKD. The V and J ends lost 4 bases and 0 bases respectively, with 12 bases between them. The CDR3 extends over 16 amino acids. The CDR3 DNA reads as TGTGCCACCAGTGACTCGCGGGGTTCCTCCTACAATGAGCAGTTCTTC. Translating gives CATSDSRGSSYNEQFF.

This clonotype was observed many times. V and J are TRBV7-9 and TRBJ1-2; a possible D gene is TRBD1 (5 bases). Trimming removed 5 bases at V and 6 bases at J, with 16 bases between. Germline V lookup: CDR1 SEHNR, CDR2 FQNEAQ (reference sequence). The CDR3 is 14 amino acids. CDR3 in DNA: TGTGCCAGCAGCCCCCGGGGGGGTGAGGATGGCTACACCTTC. The encoded protein is CASSPRGGEDGYTF.

This clonotype occurred many times. The CDR3 protein is CASSLTGTTNEQYF. The CDR3 DNA reads TGCGCCAGCAGCTTAACCGGGACAACCAACGAGCAGTACTTC. The rearrangement links TRBV5-1 to TRBJ2-7; TRBD1 might be the D (6 bases). Germline-derived CDR1 and CDR2 are SGHRS and YFSETQ. V shed 2 bases and J shed 5 bases, with 14 bases lying between them. The CDR3 is 14 amino acids.

This clonotype appeared many times. This CDR3 reads CATSDLGPLGTGELFF. The CDR3 DNA is TGTGCCACCAGTGATTTGGGACCCCTGGGCACCGGGGAGCTGTTTTTT. The chain couples TRBV24-1 to TRBJ2-2; D ambiguous. The CDR3 consists of 16 residues. The ends were cut back, 0 bases at V and 4 bases at J, with 11 bases in the middle. Germline CDR1 KGHDR, CDR2 SFDVKD.

The genes are TRBV15 and TRBJ2-2; the match to TRBD1 covers 7 bases. The CDR3 covers 15 residues. The V segment lost 1 base and the J segment 7 bases; nucleotides outside the gene matches: 6. Germline V gene sequence: CDR1 LNHNV, CDR2 YYDKDF (reference sequence). This CDR3 reads CATSRGRGSHGELFF. The CDR3, as DNA: TGTGCCACCAGCAGAGGCAGGGGGTCCCACGGGGAGCTGTTTTTT.

J is TRBJ1-1 and V is TRBV7-3; D is possibly TRBD1 (5 bases). The CDR3 has 15 amino acids. Germline V gives CDR1 SGHTA, CDR2 FQGTGA. V gave up 0 bases and J gave up 1 base, with 9 bases separating them. CDR3 DNA: TGTGCCAGCAGCTTAACAGGGGCCCCGAACACTGAAGCTTTCTTT. Its translation: CASSLTGAPNTEAFF.

This clonotype was counted between two and nine times. The V and J genes are TRBV2 and TRBJ1-2; 10 bases are shared with TRBD1. V lost 10 bases to trimming and J lost 6 bases; unmatched junction nucleotides: 11. This CDR3 is built from 14 residues. CDR1 is SNHLY, CDR2 FYNNEI, per germline. The CDR3 protein is CAIPPGQGYDGYTF. In DNA, the CDR3 is TGTGCCATCCCCCCGGGACAGGGGTACGATGGCTACACCTTC.

At least ten counts were recorded for this clonotype. This chain joins TRBV2 and TRBJ1-5, with D tentatively TRBD1 (5 bases). V was pared by 3 bases and J by 4 bases, with 10 bases between. The CDR3 extends over 14 amino acids. Germline lookup yields CDR1 SNHLY and CDR2 FYNNEI. CDR3 sequence: CASSDRAANQPQHF. Written as DNA, the CDR3 is TGTGCCAGCAGTGACAGGGCGGCAAATCAGCCCCAGCATTTT.

The V gene is TRBV2, the J gene TRBJ2-1; D gene unclear. CDR3 length: 12 amino acids. The germline gives CDR1 SNHLY, CDR2 FYNNEI. The ends were cut back, 0 bases at V and 7 bases at J, with 4 bases in the middle. The CDR3 DNA sequence: TGTGCCAGCAGTGAAGCGGGAAATGAGCAGTTCTTC. Translating gives CASSEAGNEQFF.

This clonotype was detected ten times or more. This CDR3 reads CASNAPNSPLHF. Written as DNA, the CDR3 is TGTGCCAGCAACGCTCCGAATTCACCCCTCCACTTT. The V gene is TRBV9, the J gene TRBJ1-6; D is unclear. This CDR3 contains 12 residues. Trimming removed 6 bases at V and 7 bases at J, with 8 bases between. Germline-derived CDR1 and CDR2 are SGDLS and YYNGEE.

This clonotype has at least ten counts. The chain recombines TRBV5-1 with TRBJ2-1; tentatively, D is TRBD1 or TRBD2 (5 bases each). Germline assignment: CDR1 SGHRS and CDR2 YFSETQ. This CDR3 has 12 amino acids. Trimming took 6 bases from V and 6 from J, leaving 10 bases between them. The CDR3 here is CASTDSGNEQFF. The DNA for the CDR3 is TGCGCCAGCACCGACAGCGGCAATGAGCAGTTCTTC.

This clonotype was seen repeatedly, ten times or more. The chain carries TRBV7-2 and TRBJ2-7; TRBD2 matches at 7 bases. The CDR3 is 15 residues long. V trimming: 5 bases; J trimming: 2 bases; junction bases outside the gene matches: 9. The germline gives CDR1 SGHTA, CDR2 FQGNSA. The CDR3 loop reads CASSPRSGLTYEQYF. The CDR3 nucleotides read TGTGCCAGCAGCCCCCGTAGCGGGCTTACCTACGAGCAGTACTTC.

Only a few counts were recorded for this clonotype. A much larger clonotype is one base distant, so this may be a read error. The chain has TRBV7-2 and TRBJ1-5; D uncertain. The CDR3 runs to 14 residues. Germline V gene data show CDR1 as SGHTA and CDR2 as FQGNSA. The CDR3 loop reads CANSFGGRNQPQHF. DNA for the CDR3: TGTGCCAACAGCTTCGGCGGGAGGAATCAGCCCCAGCATTTT.

In its sample, this clonotype was seen many times. The chain employs TRBV12-3 or TRBV12-4 and TRBJ1-2; TRBD1 matches 7 bases. CDR3 size: 13 residues. V lost 5 bases, J lost 3 bases, and 3 bases stayed unmatched. The DNA of the CDR3 is TGTGCCAGCAGTACAGGGGAATACTATGGCTACACCTTC. Amino acids: CASSTGEYYGYTF.

About this clonotype itself: At one of its ends the junction is not consistent with the germline gene, which may arise from a read error. V is TRBV2 and J is TRBJ2-1; TRBD2 matches 7 bases. Germline V CDR1 and CDR2: SNHLY, FYNNEI. The CDR3 runs 19 residues. CDR3 amino acids: CVSSEAHGGGILANNEQFF. CDR3 in DNA: TGTGTCAGCAGTGAAGCGCATGGGGGAGGGATATTGGCCAACAATGAGCAGTTCTTC.

This sequence joins TRBV27 and TRBJ1-6; 9 bases are a match to TRBD1. Germline V gene lookup returns CDR1 MNHEY and CDR2 SMNVEV (reference sequence). The CDR3 runs 15 residues. After removal of 7 bases from V and 10 bases from J, the junction contained 11 bases not matched to a gene. CDR3 sequence: CASTPWGQGTSPLHF. The CDR3 bases are TGTGCCAGCACCCCTTGGGGACAGGGTACCTCACCCCTCCACTTT.